Presented here are 26 T cell receptor beta chains from one specimen sequenced in a study of T cell changes during pregnancy in multiple sclerosis. Using immunoSEQ multiplex PCR, the repertoire was profiled, and TCRdb retains in-frame clones only, with some absent. The repertoire holds about 94,000 clones, with approximately 94% as singletons. The material was peripheral blood, obtained in the third trimester of pregnancy. These receptors all stem from a female donor with multiple sclerosis, enrolled in a pregnancy study.

The chain has TRBV5-1 and TRBJ2-3; 9 nucleotides align to TRBD1. Looked up from germline, CDR1 is SGHRS and CDR2 is YFSETQ. The CDR3 totals 15 residues. V trimming: 4 bases; J trimming: 3 bases; junction bases outside the gene matches: 6. The CDR3 region has the DNA TGCGCCAGCAGCCACCGGACAGGGGCGACAGATACGCAGTATTTT. This translates into CASSHRTGATDTQYF.

This CDR3 is CASSLRGGAEAFF. CDR3 coding DNA: TGTGCCAGCAGCTTGCGGGGGGGGGCTGAAGCTTTCTTT. This chain uses TRBV5-6 with TRBJ1-1; D might be TRBD1 (5 bases). The CDR3 has 13 amino acids. With 1 base removed from V and 6 bases from J, the gap between germline ends came to 10 bases. Germline CDR1 SGHDT, CDR2 YYEEEE.

The J gene is TRBJ2-1, the V gene TRBV5-1, with D possibly TRBD2 on 6 matching bases. Per the germline V gene, CDR1 is SGHRS and CDR2 is YFSETQ. The length of the CDR3 is 16 residues. Deletions cut 0 bases from V and 4 bases from J, with 14 bases between. Here the CDR3 DNA reads TGCGCCAGCAGCTTGGATTCGGGACTCTTTTACAATGAGCAGTTCTTC. Its protein is CASSLDSGLFYNEQFF.

The chain is built from TRBV2 and TRBJ2-5; D remains ambiguous. Germline assignment: CDR1 SNHLY and CDR2 FYNNEI. Trimming left V 3 bases short and J 0 bases short, with 11 bases between. The CDR3 length is 15 residues. The CDR3, as DNA: TGTGCCAGCAGTGACCTGGCAGGCGACCAAGAGACCCAGTACTTC. It is translated as CASSDLAGDQETQYF.

This chain joins TRBV7-9 and TRBJ1-1; no firm D call. Germline loops: CDR1 SEHNR, CDR2 FQNEAQ (reference sequence). The CDR3 contains 15 residues. The V and J ends lost 3 bases and 3 bases respectively, with 14 bases between them. The CDR3 loop reads CASSLGPRGDTEAFF. Written as DNA, the CDR3 is TGTGCCAGCAGCTTGGGCCCGCGGGGAGACACTGAAGCTTTCTTT.

This chain links TRBV9 with TRBJ2-1; D might be TRBD2 (5 bases). The germline V and J ends were trimmed by 0 bases and 4 bases, with 17 bases remaining between them. The CDR3 extends over 17 amino acids. CDR1 SGDLS and CDR2 YYNGEE come from the germline V gene. The CDR3 nucleotides read TGTGCCAGCAGCGTAGATAGGAGGCCCTCTACGTACAATGAGCAGTTCTTC. As protein: CASSVDRRPSTYNEQFF.

The chain recombines TRBV5-4 with TRBJ2-3, with D possibly TRBD2 on 6 matching bases. V was clipped by 4 bases and J by 3 bases, with 9 bases between them. CDR1 and CDR2 (germline): SGHNT, YYREEE (reference sequence). The CDR3 has 13 amino acids. CDR3 DNA: TGTGCCAGCAGCCCAGGGAGGACAGATACGCAGTATTTT. Amino acid sequence: CASSPGRTDTQYF.

CDR3 amino acids: CASSFFGPTGQGVNTEAFF. Written as DNA, the CDR3 is TGTGCCAGCAGCTTTTTTGGGCCTACGGGACAGGGGGTGAACACTGAAGCTTTCTTT. V is TRBV5-5 and J is TRBJ1-1; 11 positions match TRBD1. In germline, CDR1 is SGHKS, CDR2 YYEKEE (reference sequence). CDR3 length: 19 residues. V was clipped by 2 bases and J by 0 bases; unmatched bases: 12.

This sequence joins TRBV27 and TRBJ2-7; no firm D call. CDR1 and CDR2 from the germline V gene are MNHEY and SMNVEV (reference sequence). V dropped 8 bases and J dropped 0 bases, with 20 bases sitting between them. This CDR3 comprises 16 residues. CDR3 in amino acids: CASSTLRAKSSYEQYF. The CDR3 DNA follows: TGTGCCAGCTCCACCTTGAGAGCCAAGAGCTCCTACGAGCAGTACTTC.

This clone was detected only once. The genes are TRBV6-5 and TRBJ2-7, with 10 bases lining up with TRBD2. V gave up 2 bases and J gave up 5 bases; unmatched junction bases: 9. CDR1 is MNHEY, CDR2 SVGAGI, per germline. The CDR3 has 16 residues. The chain's CDR3 is CASSYPNEREGHEQYF. CDR3 sequence (DNA): TGTGCCAGCAGTTACCCGAACGAGCGGGAGGGCCACGAGCAGTACTTC.

This clone was seen more than once but under ten times. The chain links TRBV4-2 to TRBJ1-3; D call uncertain. In germline, CDR1 is LGHNA, CDR2 YNFKEQ. The V end lost 2 bases, the J end lost 0 bases, and 8 bases lay between the germline ends. The CDR3 extends over 15 amino acids. CDR3 residues: CASSQTTSSGNTIYF. Written as DNA, the CDR3 is TGTGCCAGCAGCCAAACTACAAGCTCTGGAAACACCATATATTTT.

The rearrangement links TRBV19 to TRBJ2-7; 8 bases fit TRBD2. Germline values: CDR1 LNHDA, CDR2 SQIVND (reference sequence). This CDR3 has 15 amino acids. J was trimmed by 6 bases and V by 6 bases; bases with no gene match: 13. Here the CDR3 reads CASSTLAALWGEQYF. CDR3 DNA: TGTGCCAGTAGCACACTAGCGGCGCTATGGGGCGAGCAGTACTTC.

The rearrangement joins TRBV19 to TRBJ1-1, with a possible D match to TRBD1 (6 bases). V lost 5 bases to trimming and J lost 4 bases, with 14 bases between them. Germline V lookup: CDR1 LNHDA, CDR2 SQIVND (reference sequence). This CDR3 contains 14 residues. The CDR3 nucleotides read TGTGCCAGTAGTTACCCCCTAGGGGGCACTGAAGCTTTCTTT. It is translated as CASSYPLGGTEAFF.

The chain uses TRBV10-3 and TRBJ1-1, with a possible D match to TRBD1 (6 bases). The length of the CDR3 is 13 residues. CDR1 and CDR2 (germline): ENHRY, SYGVKD. V was shortened by 11 bases and J by 4 bases, with 17 bases between the two germline ends. The CDR3, as DNA: TGTGCCGCCCAAGGGGGATCCTCCACTGAAGCTTTCTTT. Encoded protein: CAAQGGSSTEAFF.

The chain carries TRBV28 and TRBJ1-2; maybe TRBD1 (5 bases). V gave up 3 bases and J gave up 4 bases, with 15 bases separating them. This CDR3 spans 15 amino acids. Germline CDR1 MDHEN, CDR2 SYDVKM. The CDR3 region has the DNA TGTGCCAGCAGTTTTCCGTCAGGGTCTTCCTATGGCTACACCTTC. It is translated as CASSFPSGSSYGYTF.

The chain joins TRBV27 to TRBJ1-5, with D perhaps TRBD1 (5 bases). CDR3 size: 14 residues. Germline V gives CDR1 MNHEY, CDR2 SMNVEV (reference sequence). Trimming cost V 3 bases and J 7 bases, with 13 bases left between them. In nucleotides, the CDR3 is TGTGCCAGCAGTTTGGCAGGGAGGGAACAGCCCCAGCATTTT. This encodes CASSLAGREQPQHF.

The chain joins TRBV10-1 to TRBJ2-7; D is undetermined. Trimming left V 6 bases short and J 4 bases short, with 10 bases between. Looked up from germline, CDR1 is WNHNN and CDR2 is SYGVQD (reference sequence). The CDR3 is 12 amino acids. CDR3 DNA: TGCGCCAGCAGCTCCGCGTCTTACGAGCAGTACTTC. Its translation: CASSSASYEQYF.

The chain joins TRBV4-1 to TRBJ1-1; the D is unclear. V lost 1 base, J lost 4 bases, and 13 bases lay in between. Germline assignment: CDR1 MGHRA and CDR2 YSYEKL. This CDR3 spans 15 amino acids. The CDR3 DNA reads TGCGCCAGCAGCCAAGTGATGGTTCCTAGCACTGAAGCTTTCTTT. This encodes CASSQVMVPSTEAFF.

J is TRBJ2-7 and V is TRBV6-6, with D possibly being TRBD2 (6 bases). CDR1 and CDR2 (germline): MNHNY, SVGAGI (reference sequence). V was trimmed by 4 bases and J by 2 bases, leaving 12 bases between them. The CDR3 sequence is 14 residues long. CDR3 in amino acids: CASSSSGLPYEQYF. DNA for the CDR3: TGTGCCAGCAGTTCCAGCGGGCTCCCCTACGAGCAGTACTTC.

V is TRBV27 and J is TRBJ1-1; tentatively, D is TRBD1 (6 bases). CDR3 length: 15 amino acids. Germline V gene data show CDR1 as MNHEY and CDR2 as SMNVEV (reference sequence). The V and J ends lost 6 bases and 2 bases respectively, with 16 bases between them. This CDR3 is CASRLTGWGNTEAFF. The CDR3 DNA follows: TGTGCCAGCAGGTTAACAGGGTGGGGAAACACTGAAGCTTTCTTT.

This chain joins TRBV4-2 and TRBJ2-7; TRBD2 is a possible D gene (6 bases). The CDR3 extends over 20 amino acids. CDR1 is LGHNA, CDR2 YNFKEQ, per germline. Between the trimmed V and J ends, which lost 3 bases and 0 bases, there was a span of 27 bases. CDR3 protein: CASSQMAEIWTTQDSYEQYF. The CDR3, as DNA: TGTGCCAGCAGCCAGATGGCGGAAATTTGGACTACCCAAGACTCCTACGAGCAGTACTTC.

The chain joins TRBV4-3 to TRBJ2-7; 11 bases agree with TRBD2. This CDR3 is built from 14 residues. The J segment lost 4 bases and the V segment lost 1 base, leaving 0 bases of the junction unmatched. Germline CDR1 is LGHNA and CDR2 is YSLEER. The CDR3: CASSQVAGGYEQYF. CDR3 nucleotides: TGCGCCAGCAGCCAAGTAGCGGGAGGGTACGAGCAGTACTTC.

This clone was seen a handful of times. The genes are TRBV10-3 and TRBJ1-3, with D possibly TRBD1 on 5 matching bases. Between the trimmed V and J ends, which lost 4 bases and 4 bases, there was a span of 11 bases. This CDR3 region has 14 residues. CDR1 is ENHRY, CDR2 SYGVKD, per germline. For the CDR3, the DNA is TGTGCCATCAGTGCCCGGACACTAGGAAACACCATATATTTT. As protein: CAISARTLGNTIYF.

Concerning this clone itself: Sequence at one end of the junction differs from germline and may be a read error. The rearrangement joins TRBV28 to TRBJ2-7; 7 bases agree with TRBD1. Germline V lookup: CDR1 MDHEN, CDR2 SYDVKM. The CDR3 consists of 14 residues. Written as DNA, the CDR3 is TGTGCCAGCAGTAGACAGGGTTCTTCCTTCGAGCAGTACTTC. Residues: CASSRQGSSFEQYF.

This clone has a single count. The V gene is TRBV27, the J gene TRBJ2-5, with 9 bases fitting TRBD2. Germline V lookup: CDR1 MNHEY, CDR2 SMNVEV (reference sequence). Trimming removed 5 bases from V and 9 bases from J; junction bases left unmatched: 16. The CDR3 runs 16 residues. CDR3 protein: CASSTQPGLASYSQYF. The CDR3 DNA reads as TGTGCCAGCAGTACCCAACCGGGACTAGCCTCATATTCCCAGTACTTC.

J is TRBJ1-2 and V is TRBV30; tentatively, D is TRBD1 (6 bases). The CDR3 runs 15 residues. Germline V gives CDR1 GTSNPN, CDR2 SVGIG (reference sequence). The ends were cut back, 2 bases at V and 2 bases at J, with 15 bases in the middle. In DNA, the CDR3 is TGTGCCTGGAGTCCCCGACAGGTAACCAACTATGGCTACACCTTC. Its translation is CAWSPRQVTNYGYTF.